Presented here are 2 T cell receptor beta chains from one specimen sequenced in a study of beta chain features in type 1 diabetes. Reverse transcribing all isolated RNA meant expressed TCRB transcripts were sequenced. Sequencing was performed with immunoSEQ multiplex PCR; in TCRdb, only in-frame clones are kept and a portion is missing. The table records 310,000 or so clones, 7% to 9% of them present only once. The material sequenced was central memory CD4+ T cells from blood. Source of these receptors: a woman aged 18-29 years in good health.

This clone was counted between two and nine times. The chain links TRBV5-1 to TRBJ2-1; D remains unclear. Germline CDR1 and CDR2: SGHRS and YFSETQ. Between the trimmed V and J ends, which lost 4 bases and 9 bases, there was a span of 23 bases. The CDR3 loop spans 16 amino acids. In nucleotides, the CDR3 is TGCGCCAGCAGCCCCGTTTCCCTTAGGGCCCTGGCTGAGCAGTTCTTC. This encodes CASSPVSLRALAEQFF. Looking up the rest from reference TRBV5-1 and TRBJ2-1 gives the full variable domain: KAGVTQTPRYLIKTRGQQVTLSCSPISGHRSVSWYQQTPGQGLQFLFEYFSETQRNKGNFPGRFSGRQFSNSRSEMNVSTLELGDSALYLCASSPVSLRALAEQFFGPGTRLTVL.

This rearrangement joins TRBV5-1 to TRBJ2-6, with TRBD2 as a possible D gene (5 bases). In germline, CDR1 is SGHRS, CDR2 YFSETQ. V was clipped by 4 bases and J by 0 bases, with 11 bases between them. This CDR3 is built from 16 residues. In nucleotides, the CDR3 is TGCGCCAGCAGCCCAGGACGGGACTCTGGGGCCAACGTCCTGACTTTC. It codes for CASSPGRDSGANVLTF.